This T cell receptor beta chain was found in a study of T cell responses to AZD1222 COVID-19 vaccine. Per germline, CDR1 MDHEN and CDR2 SYDVKM. V shed 6 bases and J shed 0 bases, with 12 bases lying between them. CDR3 length: 14 residues. Profiling relied on immunoSEQ multiplex PCR, and the TCRdb table lists in-frame clones only, not all of them. The data contain approximately 190,000 clones, about 87% of them seen just once; the ten biggest clones take up less than 3%. Whole-study results and caveats: Within unmutated variant regions lay the reported targets of nearly half of spike-specific TCRs.

About this clone: Antigen unknown.

The TCR comes from an adult in good health. The sample here was peripheral blood, taken on day 0 of MenACWY control vaccination. The chain recombines TRBV28 with TRBJ2-7; TRBD2 is a possible D gene (5 bases). The CDR3 is CASRGSGSSYEQYF. In DNA, the CDR3 is TGTGCCAGCAGGGGAAGCGGCTCCTCCTACGAGCAGTACTTC.